A selection of T cell receptor beta chains follows, all from one sample in a study of shared clonotypes between healthy human individuals. Measured with immunoSEQ multiplex PCR; TCRdb has only the in-frame clones, and not every one. The sample lists about 1.1 million clones; approximately 78% were seen once. Sample: memory CD4+ T cells from PBMCs. The receptors here all came from a man younger than 30 in good health. Some clones in this sample may be carry-over from other donors' samples. The CDR3 runs from the conserved cysteine through the conserved F or W. The D gene is left open where the match is weak. Size tells how often a clone was seen (once, few, many) or the class of an expanded clone, and some rows leave it out.

D gene: .
V gene: TRBV5-1
clone size: .
J gene: TRBJ2-6
CDR3 DNA: TGCGCCAGCAGCCTACAGTACTCTGGGGCCAACGTCCTGACTTTC
CDR3 protein: CASSLQYSGANVLTF

D gene: TRBD1
V gene: TRBV11-2
clone size: once
J gene: TRBJ1-2
CDR3 DNA: TGTGCCAGCAGCTGGAGCCGGGACAGTTCGCATGGCTACACCTTC
CDR3 protein: CASSWSRDSSHGYTF

D gene: TRBD2
V gene: TRBV4-1
clone size: .
J gene: TRBJ2-7
CDR3 DNA: TGCGCCAGCAGCTTTGACGCTAAGACTAGCGGGAAATCAGAGCAGTACTTC
CDR3 protein: CASSFDAKTSGKSEQYF

D gene: TRBD1
V gene: TRBV5-1
clone size: .
J gene: TRBJ1-1
CDR3 DNA: TGCGCCAGCAGCAGGGGCACAGGGGCCCCGGAAACTGAAGCTTTCTTT
CDR3 protein: CASSRGTGAPETEAFF

D gene: .
V gene: TRBV2
clone size: .
J gene: TRBJ1-5
CDR3 DNA: TGTGCCAGCAGGATCTTTAGCAATCAGCCCCAGCATTTT
CDR3 protein: CASRIFSNQPQHF

D gene: .
V gene: TRBV4-2
clone size: .
J gene: TRBJ1-2
CDR3 DNA: TGTGCCAGCAGCCAAGCAGACAGGTTGAACTATGGCTACACCTTC
CDR3 protein: CASSQADRLNYGYTF

D gene: .
V gene: TRBV11-2
clone size: .
J gene: TRBJ2-7
CDR3 DNA: TGTGCCAGCAGCTTAGGGGCGGTTTCCTACGAGCAGTACTTC
CDR3 protein: CASSLGAVSYEQYF

D gene: TRBD1
V gene: TRBV6-6
clone size: .
J gene: TRBJ1-4
CDR3 DNA: TGTGCCAGCAGCCAACAGGGGGGAAATGAAAAACTGTTTTTT
CDR3 protein: CASSQQGGNEKLFF

D gene: .
V gene: TRBV4-2
clone size: .
J gene: TRBJ1-3
CDR3 DNA: TGTGCCAGCAGCCAAGAGGTGGGGGCCTCTGGAAACACCATATATTTT
CDR3 protein: CASSQEVGASGNTIYF

D gene: .
V gene: TRBV7-3
clone size: few
J gene: TRBJ1-1
CDR3 DNA: TGTGCCAGCAGCTTATTGGGGCTCGCTGAAGCTTTCTTT
CDR3 protein: CASSLLGLAEAFF

D gene: .
V gene: TRBV23-1
clone size: .
J gene: TRBJ2-1
CDR3 DNA: TGCGCCAGCAGCCCGACAGGGGAGGGCTACAATGAGCAGTTCTTC
CDR3 protein: CASSPTGEGYNEQFF

D gene: .
V gene: TRBV14
clone size: .
J gene: TRBJ2-3
CDR3 DNA: TGTGCCAGCAGCCAAAACAGGAGAGATACGCAGTATTTT
CDR3 protein: CASSQNRRDTQYF

D gene: TRBD1
V gene: TRBV6-5
clone size: .
J gene: TRBJ2-7
CDR3 DNA: TGTGCCAGCAGCCGGGACAGGATGGTGGGGGAGCAGTACTTC
CDR3 protein: CASSRDRMVGEQYF